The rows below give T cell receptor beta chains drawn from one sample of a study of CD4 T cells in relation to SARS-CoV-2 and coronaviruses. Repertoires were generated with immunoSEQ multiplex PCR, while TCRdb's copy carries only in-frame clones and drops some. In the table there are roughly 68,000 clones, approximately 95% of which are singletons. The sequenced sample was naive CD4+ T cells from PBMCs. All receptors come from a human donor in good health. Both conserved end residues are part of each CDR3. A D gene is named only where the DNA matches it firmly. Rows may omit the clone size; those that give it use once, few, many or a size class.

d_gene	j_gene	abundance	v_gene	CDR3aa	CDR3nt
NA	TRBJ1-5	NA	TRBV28	CASSLRRVGQPQHF	TGTGCCAGCAGTTTACGGCGTGTAGGGCAGCCCCAGCATTTT
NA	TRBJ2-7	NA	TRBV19	CASSRDTLNGQYF	TGTGCCAGTAGTAGGGACACACTCAACGGGCAGTACTTC
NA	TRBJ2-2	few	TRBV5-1	CASHIGGGPNTGELFF	TGCGCCAGCCACATTGGAGGGGGGCCGAACACCGGGGAGCTGTTTTTT
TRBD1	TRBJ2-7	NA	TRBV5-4	CASSSGTGSSYEQYF	TGTGCCAGCAGCTCCGGGACAGGGAGCTCCTACGAGCAGTACTTC
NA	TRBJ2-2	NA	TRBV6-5	CASTRGGELFF	TGTGCCAGCACCCGCGGGGGGGAGCTGTTTTTT
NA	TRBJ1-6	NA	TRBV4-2	CASSHDSTSRGSPLHF	TGTGCCAGCAGCCACGACAGCACAAGCAGGGGTTCACCCCTCCACTTT
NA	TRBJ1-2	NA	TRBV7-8	CASSLGGAGNYGYTF	TGTGCCAGCAGCTTAGGAGGGGCTGGTAACTATGGCTACACCTTC
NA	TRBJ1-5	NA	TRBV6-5	CASSRDGNQPQHF	TGTGCCAGCAGCCGGGACGGGAATCAGCCCCAGCATTTT
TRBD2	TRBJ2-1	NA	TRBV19	CASRVAGGVNEQFF	TGTGCCAGTAGAGTTGCGGGGGGGGTGAATGAGCAGTTCTTC
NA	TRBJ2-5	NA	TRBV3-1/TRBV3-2	CASSPQSPGTQYF	TGTGCCAGCAGCCCCCAGAGCCCAGGGACCCAGTACTTC
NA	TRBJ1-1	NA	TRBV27	CASRRSGNRGTEAFF	TGTGCCAGCAGGCGTAGTGGCAACCGGGGCACTGAAGCTTTCTTT
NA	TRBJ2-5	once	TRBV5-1	CASSLDLREPQETQYF	TGCGCCAGCAGCTTGGATCTACGGGAACCCCAAGAGACCCAGTACTTC
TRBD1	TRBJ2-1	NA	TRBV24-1	CATSDSPGQTQTHSSYNEQFF	TGTGCCACCAGTGATTCCCCGGGACAGACCCAAACTCACAGCTCCTACAATGAGCAGTTCTTC
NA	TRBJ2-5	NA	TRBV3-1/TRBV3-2	CASSQEWETQYF	TGTGCCAGCAGCCAAGAGTGGGAGACCCAGTACTTC
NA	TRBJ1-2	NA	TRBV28	CASSLPGVGASNYGYTF	TGTGCCAGCAGTTTGCCGGGGGTGGGGGCAAGTAACTATGGCTACACCTTC
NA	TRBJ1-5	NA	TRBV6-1	CASSEEGPYQAQHF	TGTGCCAGCAGTGAAGAAGGTCCCTATCAGGCCCAGCATTTT